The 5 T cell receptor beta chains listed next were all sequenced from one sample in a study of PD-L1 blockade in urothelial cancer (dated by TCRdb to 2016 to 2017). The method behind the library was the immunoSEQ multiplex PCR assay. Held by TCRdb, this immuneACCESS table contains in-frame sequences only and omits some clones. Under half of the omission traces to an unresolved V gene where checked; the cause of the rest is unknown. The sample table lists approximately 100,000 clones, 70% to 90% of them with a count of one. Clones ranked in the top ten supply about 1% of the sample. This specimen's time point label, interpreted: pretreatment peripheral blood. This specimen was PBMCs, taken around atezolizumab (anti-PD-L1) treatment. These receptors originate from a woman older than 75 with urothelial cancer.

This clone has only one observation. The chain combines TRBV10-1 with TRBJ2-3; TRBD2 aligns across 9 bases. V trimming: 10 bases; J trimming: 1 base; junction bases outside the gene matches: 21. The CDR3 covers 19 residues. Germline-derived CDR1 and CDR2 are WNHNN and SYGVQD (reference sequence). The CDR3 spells CATSPSGAGGPIGTDTQYF. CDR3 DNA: TGCGCCACCTCACCTTCAGGAGCGGGAGGCCCGATAGGCACAGATACGCAGTATTTT.

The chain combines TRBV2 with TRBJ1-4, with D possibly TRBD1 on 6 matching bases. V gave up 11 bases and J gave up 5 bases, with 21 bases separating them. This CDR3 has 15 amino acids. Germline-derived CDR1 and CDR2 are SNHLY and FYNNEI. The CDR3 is CAGQSGQRSNEKLFF. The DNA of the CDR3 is TGTGCCGGCCAAAGCGGACAGAGAAGCAATGAAAAACTGTTTTTT. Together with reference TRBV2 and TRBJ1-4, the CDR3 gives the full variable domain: EPEVTQTPSHQVTQMGQEVILRCVPISNHLYFYWYRQILGQKVEFLVSFYNNEISEKSEIFDDQFSVERPDGSNFTLKIRSTKLEDSAMYFCAGQSGQRSNEKLFFGSGTQLSVL.

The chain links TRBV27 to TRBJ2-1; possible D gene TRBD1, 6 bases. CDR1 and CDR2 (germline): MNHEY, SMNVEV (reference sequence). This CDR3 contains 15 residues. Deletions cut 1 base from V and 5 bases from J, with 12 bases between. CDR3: CASSLWGTPDNEQFF. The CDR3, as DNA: TGTGCCAGCAGTTTATGGGGGACACCCGACAATGAGCAGTTCTTC.

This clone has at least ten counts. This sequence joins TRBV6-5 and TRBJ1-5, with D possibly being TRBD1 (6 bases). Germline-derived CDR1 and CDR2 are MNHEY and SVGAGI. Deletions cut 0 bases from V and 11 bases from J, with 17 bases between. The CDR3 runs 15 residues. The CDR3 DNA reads TGTGCCAGCAGTTACTCACCCCAGGGGCCCGGAGCCCAGCATTTT. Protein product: CASSYSPQGPGAQHF.

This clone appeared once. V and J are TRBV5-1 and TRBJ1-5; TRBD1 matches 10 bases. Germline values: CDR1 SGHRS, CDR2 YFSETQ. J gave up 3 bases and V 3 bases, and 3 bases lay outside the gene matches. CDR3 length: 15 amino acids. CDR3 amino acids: CASSSGTGVNQPQHF. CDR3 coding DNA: TGCGCCAGCAGCTCCGGGACAGGGGTCAATCAGCCCCAGCATTTT.